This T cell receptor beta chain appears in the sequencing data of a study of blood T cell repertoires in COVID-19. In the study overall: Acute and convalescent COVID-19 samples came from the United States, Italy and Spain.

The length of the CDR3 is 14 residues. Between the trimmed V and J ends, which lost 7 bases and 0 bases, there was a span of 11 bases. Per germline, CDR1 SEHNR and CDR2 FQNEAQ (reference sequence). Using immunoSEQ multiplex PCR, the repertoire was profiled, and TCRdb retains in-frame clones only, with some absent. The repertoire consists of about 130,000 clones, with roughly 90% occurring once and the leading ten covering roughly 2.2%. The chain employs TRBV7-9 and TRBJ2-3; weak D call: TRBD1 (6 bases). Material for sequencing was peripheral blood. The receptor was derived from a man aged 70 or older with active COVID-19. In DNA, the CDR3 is TGTGCCAGCATTCTCAGGGGTAGCACAGATACGCAGTATTTT. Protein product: CASILRGSTDTQYF.